This T cell receptor (beta chain) was observed in a study of response to subunit inactivated influenza vaccine. The study, taken as a whole, reports: Authors suggested each seasonal influenza vaccination recruits few new T cells.

TCRdb passed the RT-PCR reads through MiXCR, listing each CDR3 protein once. The data show around 320,000 distinct CDR3 sequences, about 20% seen once. CDR3 length: 14 residues. CDR1 is DFQATT, CDR2 SNEGSKA, per germline (reference sequence). V was clipped by 2 bases and J by 2 bases; unmatched bases: 3. This clonotype appeared a few times. Its antigen remains unidentified. Sample: PBMCs from blood, taken about 19 months after vaccination. The J gene is TRBJ2-7, the V gene TRBV20-1, with TRBD2 matching 10 bases. The source is a man between 50 and 69 years old who received an inactivated influenza vaccine. The CDR3 bases are TGCAGTGCTAGAACCGGGACTAGCGCCTACGAGCAGTACTTC. The encoded protein is CSARTGTSAYEQYF.